One sample yielded the 27 T cell receptor beta chains listed below, sequenced in a study of T cells in Graves' hyperthyroidism and ophthalmopathy. RNA transcripts provided the source from which TCR beta CDR3 regions were amplified. Researchers ran a first-round RT-PCR on the TCR CDR3 using the HTBI primer set. TCRdb independently ran MiXCR on the multiplex PCR reads; one entry per CDR3 protein. This sample has over 450,000 distinct CDR3 sequences, with over 13% found just once. Sequenced input: blood. All receptors derive from a young woman with Graves' hyperthyroidism.

This clonotype appeared many times. The chain combines TRBV2 with TRBJ2-1, with D perhaps TRBD2 (5 bases). CDR1 and CDR2 (germline): SNHLY, FYNNEI. The length of the CDR3 is 13 residues. Trimming shortened V by 6 bases and J by 4 bases, and 10 bases separated the two germline ends. In DNA, the CDR3 is TGTGCCAGCAGGTTCCGGGGTTACAATGAGCAGTTCTTC. Translation: CASRFRGYNEQFF.

This clonotype was detected many times. J is TRBJ2-3 and V is TRBV24-1, with no clear D. The CDR3 length is 15 residues. Germline V gives CDR1 KGHDR, CDR2 SFDVKD. V was clipped by 6 bases and J by 0 bases, with 12 bases between them. CDR3 sequence reads: CATSRQSASTDTQYF. CDR3 coding DNA: TGTGCCACCAGTCGGCAGAGTGCTAGCACAGATACGCAGTATTTT.

Ten or more counts support this clonotype. V usage is TRBV12-3 or TRBV12-4 and J usage is TRBJ2-7, with TRBD1 identical over 7 bases. Germline trimming cut 6 bases from V and 3 bases from J; bases unmatched to any gene: 11. The CDR3 contains 15 residues. The CDR3 nucleotides are TGTGCCAGCAGCCGCGTCCGGGACAGCTACTACGAGCAGTACTTC. This encodes CASSRVRDSYYEQYF.

This clonotype was seen a handful of times. The rearrangement links TRBV10-1 to TRBJ2-1, with TRBD2 identical over 7 bases. V was pared by 2 bases and J by 9 bases, with 7 bases of the junction left unmatched. Germline V gene sequence: CDR1 WNHNN, CDR2 SYGVQD (reference sequence). The CDR3 runs 14 residues. CDR3 sequence: CASSEAGDQGEQFF. DNA of the CDR3: TGCGCCAGCAGTGAGGCGGGAGATCAGGGTGAGCAGTTCTTC.

This clonotype was recorded many times. The chain employs TRBV24-1 and TRBJ1-5; 9 positions match TRBD1. Germline CDR1 is KGHDR and CDR2 is SFDVKD. This CDR3 is 16 amino acids long. V shed 3 bases and J 1 base; nucleotides not matched to a gene: 3. The CDR3 DNA follows: TGTGCCACCAGTGATCCCGGACAGGGGAGCAATCAGCCCCAGCATTTT. This gives the protein CATSDPGQGSNQPQHF.

The chain joins TRBV19 to TRBJ2-7; perhaps TRBD1 as D (5 bases). This CDR3 is 15 amino acids long. CDR1 and CDR2 from the germline V gene are LNHDA and SQIVND (reference sequence). V lost 2 bases and J lost 1, with 12 bases in between. CDR3 coding DNA: TGTGCCAGTAGTATACAGGGAAGCTTTTCCTACGAGCAGTACTTC. As protein: CASSIQGSFSYEQYF.

The gene calls are TRBV7-6 and TRBJ2-5; D gene ambiguous. The CDR3 is 13 residues long. V lost 5 bases, J lost 5 bases, and 12 bases lay in between. Germline CDR1 is SGHVS and CDR2 is FNYEAQ. The CDR3 sequence: CASSQRPRETQYF. The CDR3 DNA sequence: TGTGCCAGCAGCCAGCGACCGCGGGAGACCCAGTACTTC.

The chain joins TRBV20-1 to TRBJ2-4, with D hard to call. Germline CDR1 and CDR2: DFQATT and SNEGSKA (reference sequence). Trimming removed 6 bases at V and 1 base at J, with 16 bases between. The CDR3 totals 15 residues. This chain's CDR3 is CSAPIVHTAKNIQYF. The CDR3 DNA follows: TGCAGTGCCCCCATAGTTCATACTGCCAAAAACATTCAGTACTTC.

This clonotype was recorded many times. The CDR3, as DNA: TGTGCCAGCAGCTGGGGGATCAGCCCCAGTTCGGGCGGGGAGCTGTTTTTT. Translation: CASSWGISPSSGGELFF. This sequence joins TRBV13 and TRBJ2-2; D tentatively fits TRBD1 or TRBD2 (5 bases each). The CDR3 covers 17 residues. V was trimmed by 4 bases and J by 7 bases, leaving 22 bases between them. Germline V gene lookup returns CDR1 PRHDT and CDR2 FYEKMQ (reference sequence).

The chain combines TRBV15 with TRBJ1-5; no firm D call. Per germline, CDR1 LNHNV and CDR2 YYDKDF (reference sequence). V dropped 3 bases and J dropped 4 bases, with 4 bases sitting between them. This CDR3 has 12 amino acids. The CDR3: CATSRPNQPQHF. The CDR3 region has the DNA TGTGCCACCAGCAGGCCAAATCAGCCCCAGCATTTT.

There are many counts of this clonotype. This chain uses TRBV20-1 with TRBJ2-7, with 8 bases matching TRBD1. V shed 5 bases and J 3 bases; nucleotides not matched to a gene: 6. Germline V gene data show CDR1 as DFQATT and CDR2 as SNEGSKA (reference sequence). CDR3 size: 13 residues. In DNA, the CDR3 is TGCAGTGCTTCCTCGGGACAGGTCTACGAGCAGTACGTC. It specifies CSASSGQVYEQYV.

V usage is TRBV6-1 and J usage is TRBJ1-4; the match to TRBD1 covers 10 bases. This CDR3 has 14 amino acids. V was pared by 3 bases and J by 8 bases, with 3 bases of the junction left unmatched. Germline CDR1 and CDR2: MNHNS and SASEGT. The CDR3 is CASSETGGIEKLFF. The CDR3 region has the DNA TGTGCCAGCAGTGAGACAGGGGGCATCGAAAAACTGTTTTTT.

This clonotype occurred a few times. The chain recombines TRBV20-1 with TRBJ2-3, with D possibly called TRBD1 or TRBD2 (6 bases each). Trimming removed 3 bases at V and 6 bases at J, with 22 bases between. The CDR3 runs to 16 residues. The germline gives CDR1 DFQATT, CDR2 SNEGSKA (reference sequence). The CDR3 DNA reads as TGCAGTGCTAGCCGGGGGCGAGGAGAACTGGGGGATACGCAGTATTTT. Amino acid sequence: CSASRGRGELGDTQYF.

This clonotype was seen ten or more times. V gene TRBV28 combines with J gene TRBJ1-2; TRBD1 matches at 11 bases. Germline V gives CDR1 MDHEN, CDR2 SYDVKM. CDR3 size: 14 residues. J gave up 7 bases and V 6 bases, and 7 bases lay outside the gene matches. CDR3 amino acids: CASSSGQGASGYTF. CDR3 bases: TGTGCCAGCAGCTCTGGACAGGGGGCGTCTGGCTACACCTTC.

This chain connects TRBV9 to TRBJ2-7; 8 bases agree with TRBD1. CDR1 and CDR2 from the germline V gene are SGDLS and YYNGEE. The CDR3 length is 15 residues. The J segment lost 4 bases and the V segment lost 5 bases, leaving 11 bases of the junction unmatched. The CDR3 here is CASSFGTGGGYEQYF. The CDR3 DNA sequence: TGTGCCAGCAGTTTTGGAACAGGGGGTGGGTACGAGCAGTACTTC.

This clonotype was seen at least ten times. The chain recombines TRBV19 with TRBJ2-1; D not resolved. Trimming stripped 1 base from V and 2 bases from J, with 9 bases between. Germline-derived CDR1 and CDR2 are LNHDA and SQIVND (reference sequence). The CDR3 totals 15 residues. The DNA for the CDR3 is TGTGCCAGTAGTATAGCAGACTTAACCTACAATGAGCAGTTCTTC. It encodes CASSIADLTYNEQFF.

The chain combines TRBV19 with TRBJ1-3; TRBD1 aligns across 7 bases. The junction had 6 bases not matched to a gene; V was cut back by 5 bases and J by 8 bases. Per germline, CDR1 LNHDA and CDR2 SQIVND (reference sequence). CDR3 length: 13 amino acids. The CDR3 region has the DNA TGTGCCAGTAGTTCCGGACAGGAAGACACCATATATTTT. Translated, it gives CASSSGQEDTIYF.

This clonotype was recorded many times. J is TRBJ1-1 and V is TRBV30, with TRBD1 as a possible D gene (5 bases). Looked up from germline, CDR1 is GTSNPN and CDR2 is SVGIG (reference sequence). The CDR3 runs 13 residues. Trimming removed 1 base from V and 5 bases from J, with 11 bases in between. CDR3: CAWSGGFGTEAFF. Here the CDR3 DNA reads TGTGCCTGGAGTGGGGGCTTCGGGACTGAAGCTTTCTTT.

This clonotype was detected many times. In nucleotides, the CDR3 is TGTGCCAGCAGTTTTGGACGCACAGATACGCAGTATTTT. As protein: CASSFGRTDTQYF. The chain is built from TRBV12-3 or TRBV12-4 and TRBJ2-3; no firm D call. The CDR3 runs to 13 residues. Trimming pared 3 bases from V and 1 base from J, leaving 5 bases between.

This clonotype has at least ten counts. The chain recombines TRBV2 with TRBJ2-1; 10 bases map to TRBD1. The CDR3 sequence is 13 residues long. V lost 8 bases, J lost 8 bases, and 6 bases stayed unmatched. Germline V gene data show CDR1 as SNHLY and CDR2 as FYNNEI. CDR3 in amino acids: CASGTGVSDEQFF. The CDR3 DNA is TGTGCCAGCGGGACAGGGGTCTCGGATGAGCAGTTCTTC.

J is TRBJ2-2 and V is TRBV12-3 or TRBV12-4; 9 bases align to TRBD2. This CDR3 comprises 17 residues. Losses at the gene ends were 3 bases for V and 4 bases for J; bases not matched to a gene: 9. CDR3 region: CASSFRPGLAPTGELFF. Here the CDR3 DNA reads TGTGCCAGCAGTTTTAGGCCGGGACTAGCCCCCACCGGGGAGCTGTTTTTT.

The rearrangement links TRBV7-8 to TRBJ2-7; TRBD2 is a possible D gene (6 bases). Germline values: CDR1 SGHVS, CDR2 FQNEAQ. The CDR3 sequence is 14 residues long. The V and J ends lost 5 bases and 4 bases respectively, with 15 bases between them. The CDR3 region is CASSPGVGSYEQYF. DNA for the CDR3: TGTGCCAGCAGCCCGGGAGTAGGGAGTTACGAGCAGTACTTC.

The genes are TRBV5-1 and TRBJ2-2, with D unresolved. V gave up 2 bases and J gave up 4 bases, with 6 bases separating them. CDR1 is SGHRS, CDR2 YFSETQ, per germline. The CDR3 loop spans 13 amino acids. The CDR3 here is CASSFISTGELFF. DNA for the CDR3: TGCGCCAGCAGCTTCATCTCCACCGGGGAGCTGTTTTTT.

The rearrangement uses TRBV12-3 or TRBV12-4 and TRBJ2-6, with D possibly being TRBD1 (5 bases). The CDR3 has 16 amino acids. Trimming cost V 5 bases and J 0 bases, with 11 bases left between them. The chain's CDR3 is CASSPTGHSGANVLTF. CDR3 DNA: TGTGCCAGCAGTCCCACAGGCCACTCTGGGGCCAACGTCCTGACTTTC.

This clonotype was seen repeatedly, ten times or more. This chain connects TRBV7-7 to TRBJ2-1, with 7 bases aligning to TRBD2. V was pared by 0 bases and J by 8 bases, with 1 base of the junction left unmatched. CDR3 length: 13 amino acids. CDR1 and CDR2 (germline): SSHAT, FNYEAQ (reference sequence). The CDR3, as DNA: TGTGCCAGCAGCTTAGCGGCGGGGGATGAGCAGTTCTTC. Residues: CASSLAAGDEQFF.

This clonotype was counted at least ten times. This chain links TRBV12-3 or TRBV12-4 with TRBJ2-1, with a weak D call TRBD2 (6 bases). The CDR3 totals 16 residues. The V end lost 3 bases, the J end lost 4 bases, and 16 bases lay between the germline ends. This CDR3 reads CASSFVSLREYNEQFF. Here the CDR3 DNA reads TGTGCCAGCAGTTTTGTCTCTTTGCGGGAATACAATGAGCAGTTCTTC.

This sequence joins TRBV5-4 and TRBJ2-1; 11 nucleotides line up with TRBD1. From germline, CDR1 is SGHNT and CDR2 YYREEE (reference sequence). The J segment lost 8 bases and the V segment lost 3 bases, leaving 7 bases of the junction unmatched. The CDR3 has 15 residues. DNA for the CDR3: TGTGCCAGCAGCTCGCCGGGACAGGGGGGCGATGAGCAGTTCTTC. Translated: CASSSPGQGGDEQFF.